This T cell receptor (beta chain) came from a study of long-term antiretroviral therapy in people with HIV. At the level of the study: The earliest samples came about a decade before the 2015 immediate-ART recommendation.

Concerning this clone itself: The antigen is not known.

The V segment lost 7 bases and the J segment 7 bases; nucleotides outside the gene matches: 6. CDR3 length: 12 amino acids. Germline loops: CDR1 MDHEN, CDR2 SYDVKM. The libraries were made with immunoSEQ v3.0 at survey level. TCRdb's table, derived via immunoSEQ multiplex PCR, lists solely in-frame clones and lacks some. The profile shows 25,000 to 35,000 clones, approximately 90% of them singletons. General study findings and limits: Diversity rose after ART but stayed below transplant donor controls. Every time point showed a repertoire led by clones expanded before ART.

This chain uses TRBV28 with TRBJ1-2; 7 bases map to TRBD1. The sample in question was unsorted PBMCs, obtained 1.8 years after starting antiretroviral therapy. This receptor was taken from a young woman with HIV. For the CDR3, the DNA is TGTGCCAGCACCACGACAGGGTTTGGCTACACCTTC. Translated: CASTTTGFGYTF.